This T cell receptor (beta chain) was sequenced in a study of cytomegalovirus exposure and HLA in healthy donors. General observations from the study: The authors enumerated over 150 TCR beta chains as linked to cytomegalovirus. Generally TCR sequences proved uncommon, though certain public TCRs appeared in numerous donors.

The CDR3 covers 13 residues. Germline lookup yields CDR1 MDHEN and CDR2 SYDVKM. With 7 bases removed from V and 1 base from J, the gap between germline ends came to 8 bases. PCR involved 60 Vbeta and 13 Jbeta primers. This table comes from immunoSEQ multiplex PCR, and its TCRdb copy is limited to in-frame clones, with some not included. The data hold about 160,000 clones, with around four fifths observed a single time. On this clone: Its specificity is not known.

The sample consisted of PBMCs. The receptor comes from a man younger than 35 in good health and CMV-seronegative. V and J are TRBV28 and TRBJ1-3; tentatively, D is TRBD1 (5 bases). CDR3 nucleotide sequence: TGTGCCAGCACACGGGGGTCTGGAAACACCATATATTTT. Translating it yields CASTRGSGNTIYF.